Listed below are T cell receptor beta chains from one sample, sequenced in a study of blood T cell repertoires in COVID-19. Measured with immunoSEQ multiplex PCR; TCRdb has only the in-frame clones, and not every one. The profile shows roughly 59,000 clones, roughly 72% of them singletons. The sample consisted of peripheral blood. The receptors shown here come from a woman in her 50s with active or convalescent COVID-19. CDR3s include the opening cysteine and the closing phenylalanine or tryptophan. A D gene is named only where the DNA matches it firmly. Clone size is not always given. Where it is, it says once, few, many or a class for expanded clones.

TRBJ1-2 | TRBV27 | . | . | CASRPAGGNGYTF | TGTGCCAGCAGGCCCGCGGGGGGGAATGGCTACACCTTC
TRBJ2-7 | TRBV5-1 | . | . | CASSLGPTGEQYF | TGCGCCAGCAGCTTGGGTCCTACGGGGGAGCAGTACTTC
TRBJ1-5 | TRBV19 | TRBD1 | . | CASSMGQGNQPQHF | TGTGCCAGTAGTATGGGACAGGGCAATCAGCCCCAGCATTTT
TRBJ1-2 | TRBV30 | . | . | CAGGRRSNYGYTF | TGTGCCGGGGGCCGTCGTTCTAACTATGGCTACACCTTC
TRBJ1-3 | TRBV13 | TRBD1 | . | CASSPRTGWTGNTIYF | TGTGCCAGCAGCCCTCGGACAGGGTGGACTGGAAACACCATATATTTT
TRBJ1-2 | TRBV6-2/TRBV6-3 | TRBD1 | . | CASSYVPGQGLANYGYTF | TGTGCCAGCAGTTACGTCCCGGGACAGGGTTTGGCTAACTATGGCTACACCTTC
TRBJ2-1 | TRBV14 | TRBD2 | . | CASSPSPYSGRAHNEQFF | TGTGCCAGCAGCCCCTCTCCTTATAGCGGGAGGGCCCACAATGAGCAGTTCTTC
TRBJ2-7 | TRBV19 | . | . | CASSTGLFYEQYF | TGTGCCAGTAGCACGGGACTCTTCTACGAGCAGTACTTC
TRBJ2-3 | TRBV4-1 | TRBD2 | . | CASSHSGSKGTDTQYF | TGCGCCAGCAGCCACAGCGGGAGCAAAGGGACAGATACGCAGTATTTT
TRBJ2-3 | TRBV5-1 | . | . | CASSLNGRASISTDTQYF | TGCGCCAGCAGCTTGAACGGCAGGGCCAGCATATCCACAGATACGCAGTATTTT
TRBJ1-1 | TRBV6-4 | . | . | CASSPEVLSTEAFF | TGTGCCAGCAGTCCCGAGGTGTTGTCTACTGAAGCTTTCTTT
TRBJ1-4 | TRBV10-3 | . | . | CAISDQADEKLFF | TGTGCCATCAGTGACCAGGCCGACGAAAAACTGTTTTTT
TRBJ1-6 | TRBV4-1 | . | . | CASSQEGGDSPLHF | TGCGCCAGCAGCCAAGAGGGAGGGGATTCACCCCTCCACTTT
TRBJ1-2 | TRBV6-1 | . | . | CASSEGGGPNYGYTF | TGTGCCAGCAGTGAAGGAGGGGGACCTAACTATGGCTACACCTTC
TRBJ2-5 | TRBV7-3 | . | . | CASSSMTGETQYF | TGTGCCAGCAGCTCTATGACAGGAGAGACCCAGTACTTC
TRBJ2-5 | TRBV2 | TRBD2 | . | CASSGTSGTGETQYF | TGTGCCAGCAGCGGGACTAGCGGGACTGGCGAGACCCAGTACTTC
TRBJ2-7 | TRBV5-8 | . | . | CASSRLTGRYEQYF | TGTGCCAGCAGCAGACTGACAGGTCGATACGAGCAGTACTTC
TRBJ2-1 | TRBV24-1 | TRBD1 | . | CATSDITGGPRDNEQFF | TGTGCCACCAGTGATATAACAGGGGGCCCCCGGGACAATGAGCAGTTCTTC
TRBJ1-2 | TRBV28 | . | . | CASRATVNYGYTF | TGTGCCAGCAGGGCGACAGTTAACTATGGCTACACCTTC
TRBJ1-3 | TRBV7-2 | TRBD1 | once | CASSPGGTGNTIYF | TGTGCCAGCAGCCCAGGGGGAACTGGAAACACCATATATTTT
TRBJ2-7 | TRBV6-1 | TRBD2 | few | CASSEALSGASYEQYF | TGTGCCAGCAGTGAAGCGCTTAGCGGGGCGTCCTACGAGCAGTACTTC
TRBJ2-5 | TRBV4-2 | TRBD2 | . | CASSPNFGLAGGETQYF | TGTGCCAGCAGCCCGAACTTCGGACTAGCGGGAGGGGAGACCCAGTACTTC
TRBJ1-3 | TRBV4-1 | . | once | CASSQEGRTGNTIYF | TGCGCCAGCAGCCAAGAAGGCAGGACTGGAAACACCATATATTTT
TRBJ1-2 | TRBV4-3 | . | . | CASSPAVGLGGYTF | TGCGCCAGCAGCCCAGCGGTGGGACTAGGTGGCTACACCTTC
TRBJ2-1 | TRBV6-6 | TRBD2 | . | CASSRLADYNEQFF | TGTGCCAGCAGCCGACTAGCGGACTACAATGAGCAGTTCTTC
TRBJ2-4 | TRBV6-2/TRBV6-3 | TRBD2 | once | CASSLSGRYIQYF | TGTGCCAGCAGCTTAAGCGGGAGATACATTCAGTACTTC
TRBJ1-3 | TRBV13 | TRBD1 | few | CASSFSTGVGNTIYF | TGTGCCAGCAGCTTTTCAACAGGGGTAGGAAACACCATATATTTT
TRBJ1-2 | TRBV28 | . | . | CASTNGGRENYSYTF | TGTGCCAGCACCAACGGCGGCAGGGAAAATTATAGCTACACCTTC
TRBJ2-5 | TRBV3-1/TRBV3-2 | TRBD2 | . | CASSQEGLARRETQYF | TGTGCCAGCAGCCAAGAGGGACTAGCGCGCCGGGAGACCCAGTACTTC
TRBJ2-7 | TRBV5-6 | TRBD2 | . | CASSLVGATSGSPHEQYF | TGTGCCAGCAGCTTGGTAGGGGCGACTAGCGGGAGCCCCCACGAGCAGTACTTC
TRBJ1-2 | TRBV10-3 | TRBD1 | few | CAITGTGTNGYTF | TGTGCCATCACCGGGACAGGGACTAATGGCTACACCTTC
TRBJ2-2 | TRBV5-6 | . | . | CASSRQDSLTGELFF | TGTGCCAGCAGCCGACAGGACTCGCTCACCGGGGAGCTGTTTTTT
TRBJ1-2 | TRBV2 | TRBD1 | . | CASSMGQGASGYTF | TGTGCCAGCAGTATGGGACAGGGGGCGAGTGGCTACACCTTC
TRBJ1-2 | TRBV4-2 | . | . | CASSQETGIVIGGYTF | TGTGCCAGCAGCCAAGAAACAGGCATCGTAATTGGGGGCTACACCTTC
TRBJ2-1 | TRBV9 | TRBD1 | . | CASRGDRGPEQFF | TGTGCCAGCAGGGGGGACAGGGGGCCTGAGCAGTTCTTC
TRBJ1-5 | TRBV2 | TRBD1 | . | CASSQDRGNQPQHF | TGTGCCAGCAGTCAGGACAGGGGGAATCAGCCCCAGCATTTT
TRBJ1-5 | TRBV4-2 | . | many | CASSQVSGLYSNQPQHF | TGTGCCAGCAGCCAAGTATCAGGACTCTATAGCAATCAGCCCCAGCATTTT
TRBJ2-2 | TRBV7-9 | . | . | CASSSQGGSTGELFF | TGTGCCAGCAGCTCACAGGGGGGGAGCACCGGGGAGCTGTTTTTT
TRBJ2-3 | TRBV7-8 | . | . | CASSPGGDTQYF | TGTGCCAGCAGTCCCGGAGGAGATACGCAGTATTTT
TRBJ2-7 | TRBV5-4 | TRBD1 | many | CASSSQTGIDEQYF | TGTGCCAGCAGCTCCCAGACAGGGATCGACGAGCAGTACTTC
TRBJ1-2 | TRBV5-1 | . | . | CASSFSREGYTF | TGCGCCAGCAGCTTCTCAAGAGAGGGCTACACCTTC
TRBJ1-2 | TRBV29-1 | . | . | CSVEDLDGYTF | TGCAGCGTTGAAGATCTCGATGGCTACACCTTC
TRBJ1-2 | TRBV5-1 | . | . | CASSFTGGGYTF | TGCGCCAGCAGCTTCACAGGTGGTGGCTACACCTTC
TRBJ1-1 | TRBV29-1 | . | . | CSVRQEVEAFF | TGCAGCGTTCGACAGGAGGTTGAAGCTTTCTTT
TRBJ1-5 | TRBV24-1 | TRBD1 | . | CATSDTYGTGGEGSNQPQHF | TGTGCCACCAGTGACACCTATGGGACAGGGGGCGAGGGGAGCAATCAGCCCCAGCATTTT
TRBJ2-1 | TRBV4-3 | . | . | CASSQDRGEQFF | TGCGCCAGCAGCCAAGATAGGGGGGAGCAGTTCTTC
TRBJ2-1 | TRBV2 | TRBD1 | few | CASRVETGKNEQFF | TGTGCCAGCAGAGTCGAGACAGGGAAAAATGAGCAGTTCTTC
TRBJ1-2 | TRBV19 | TRBD1 | . | CASRRQGGSNYGYTF | TGTGCCAGTAGGAGACAGGGAGGATCTAACTATGGCTACACCTTC
TRBJ2-1 | TRBV6-5 | . | . | CASSRLWRGYNEQFF | TGTGCCAGCAGCCGATTGTGGAGGGGATACAATGAGCAGTTCTTC
TRBJ1-5 | TRBV4-2 | . | . | CASTATFPNQPQHF | TGTGCCAGCACCGCGACTTTCCCCAATCAGCCCCAGCATTTT
TRBJ1-1 | TRBV6-2/TRBV6-3 | TRBD1 | . | CASSYSDRVERMNTEAFF | TGTGCCAGCAGTTACTCGGACAGGGTGGAACGTATGAACACTGAAGCTTTCTTT
TRBJ1-2 | TRBV19 | TRBD1 | few | CASSSDRGHGYTF | TGTGCCAGTAGTTCCGACAGGGGGCACGGCTACACCTTC
TRBJ1-2 | TRBV5-6 | TRBD1 | . | CASSPLMDREGGYTF | TGTGCCAGCAGCCCCCTCATGGACAGGGAGGGTGGCTACACCTTC
TRBJ2-5 | TRBV4-1 | TRBD1 | . | CASSQLFSRDRGPNQETQYF | TGCGCCAGCAGCCAGCTGTTTTCCCGGGACAGGGGGCCCAATCAAGAGACCCAGTACTTC
TRBJ1-3 | TRBV7-6 | TRBD1 | few | CASSDRGSWTGSSGNTIYF | TGTGCCAGCAGCGACAGGGGATCTTGGACTGGGAGCTCTGGAAACACCATATATTTT
TRBJ2-1 | TRBV27 | . | . | CASSLTGNSYNEQFF | TGTGCCAGCAGTTTAACGGGGAACTCCTACAATGAGCAGTTCTTC
TRBJ1-2 | TRBV6-5 | TRBD1 | . | CASSRQGTDYGYTF | TGTGCCAGCAGCAGACAGGGGACTGACTATGGCTACACCTTC